This T cell receptor beta chain was captured by sequencing in a study of regulatory T cells in long-lasting Graves disease (TCRdb year 2021). In the study overall: Antithyroid drugs had been taken for less than 3 months by newly diagnosed Graves' disease patients. A total of some 35 samples underwent TCR sequencing, from about 13 patients with persistent Graves' disease and around 20 patients with newly diagnosed Graves' disease. The study was conducted in China and was registered as a clinical trial. This study used TCR sequencing and RNA sequencing of peripheral blood to compare persistent Graves' disease patients against newly diagnosed Graves' disease patients. Broader findings and caveats from the paper: The small sample size was acknowledged by the authors as a limitation that may reduce accuracy. Sequencing and analysis were limited to the TCR beta chain. A larger number of public clonotypes was shared among persistent patients (around 2,700) than among newly diagnosed patients (more than 850). Lower TCR Shannon entropy and fewer highly expanded clones were observed in persistent Graves' disease patients than in newly diagnosed patients, which suggested clonal expansion. TRBV28, TRBJ1-2 and TRBJ2-5 were preferentially used in persistent disease, while TRBV20-1 and TRBJ2-1 were favored in newly diagnosed disease. Only peripheral blood was studied, because thyroid tissue, the primary lesion, was inaccessible.

What this sample's time point label stands for: newly diagnosed GD, antithyroid drugs for less than 3 months. For both TCR sequencing and RNA sequencing, RNA was extracted from PBMCs in TRIzol. Graves' disease was diagnosed according to American Thyroid Association guidelines. Recruitment of patients was carried out at an endocrinology department in Xi'an, China. Each patient gave 7.5 to 10 milliliters of peripheral blood, collected in an EDTA anticoagulant tube. PBMCs were isolated by Ficoll Paque Plus density gradient separation without further T cell sorting. RNA quality was checked with an Agilent 2100 Bioanalyzer and agarose gel, and concentration with a NanoDrop 2000. Receptor libraries were prepared by multiplex PCR. The sample was run on an Illumina HiSeq 4000. iRepertoire HTBI primers and Arm-PCR amplification of CDR3 regions were used to construct TCR beta libraries. Before sequencing, the PCR products went through gel purification. On the study's bioinformatics: A total of 62 TRBV and some 13 TRBJ segments were identified across samples and were used for gene usage analysis of CDR3 amino acid clonotypes. COPE and FqMerger were used to merge the filtered high-quality paired reads into contigs. BLAST was used to align contigs to IMGT TRBV, TRBD and TRBJ reference genes, with CDR3 defined following IMGT. Any clonotype with a frequency above 0.1% was classified as a highly expanded clone. Repertoire diversity was measured by Shannon entropy, and V-J evenness by the Gini coefficient. A clonotype found in more than one individual was treated as public. TCRdb cleaned the public reads at Q25 with fastp, built clones with MiXCR and kept in-frame beta chains. Each CDR3 protein gets just one entry, which takes the most common genes and DNA from the rows behind it. These V and J calls originate from TCRdb's pipeline instead of the authors' own analysis. For this sample the table gives about 400,000 distinct CDR3 sequences, of which about 15% were detected only once. Over 7% of the sample is in the top ten clones.

From its cysteine to its phenylalanine, the CDR3 spans 13 amino acids. Only the CDR3 portion is preserved as DNA: 39 bases, with reading frame beginning at the first base. For CDR1 and CDR2, the germline V gene (reference sequence) lists GTSNPN and SVGIG. V lost 2 bases and J lost 2 bases, and the count of bases not matched to a germline gene is 0. As concerns this clonotype: What antigen it recognizes has not been identified. No qualities accompany the bases; no much larger clone lies one base away.

The sample was also reused in another study, on T cells in Graves' hyperthyroidism and ophthalmopathy. The other study reports the following: Stable Graves' hyperthyroidism was defined as the absence of progression to ophthalmopathy over 18 months of follow-up. The hyperthyroidism patients were between 18 and 65 years old and newly diagnosed, with a disease duration of less than 2 months. The study excluded patients with uncontrolled infections, other autoimmune diseases, pregnancy or lactation. Diagnoses were established on the basis of clinical symptoms, serum thyroxine and TRAb, thyroid ultrasound, and orbital computed tomography. A first-round RT-PCR of the TCR CDR3 used the HTBI primer set with the Qiagen OneStep RT-PCR kit. Blood samples also contained most of the expanded thyroid clonotypes (frequency above 0.001), which suggests that blood repertoires may reflect thyroid immune responses. A model built on a 13 V-J signature distinguished ophthalmopathy from stable hyperthyroidism, reaching roughly 88% sensitivity and around 81% specificity in cross-validation and 80%/75% in testing. In validation, the model predicted progression to ophthalmopathy with around 71% sensitivity and around 72% specificity, a median of approximately 6.7 months before onset. To identify distinguishing TCR V-J signatures, a discovery cohort of some 99 patients was used, comprising 43 with Graves' ophthalmopathy and roughly 60 with stable Graves' hyperthyroidism. Prospective prediction of ophthalmopathy was tested in an independent validation cohort consisting of about 19 hyperthyroidism patients and approximately 16 patients who later progressed to ophthalmopathy. The 95 to 100 discovery patients were randomly divided into training and test sets at a 7:3 ratio. Thyroid tissue and blood T-cell repertoires from over 5 Graves' hyperthyroidism patients were also compared in the study. After blood sampling, hyperthyroidism patients were treated with methimazole at a starting dose of 30 mg daily, and ophthalmopathy patients were treated with high-dose intravenous methylprednisolone. Libraries were constructed in a second round of multiplex PCR, after which size selection and purification were performed. Paired-end sequencing of the libraries was performed with 100 bp reads on an Illumina HiSeq2000. SOAPnuke was used to process the raw data, removing reads that contained adapters or uncalled bases, had a mean Phred below 15, or lacked an exact match to the constant primer or identifier. COPE v1.2.5 was used to merge high-quality paired reads, and clonotypes were defined as unique nucleotide sequences. Clonotypes were aligned to IMGT TRBV, TRBD and TRBJ reference segments using MiTCR v1.1. The analysis was restricted to V-J combinations with a frequency above 0.0001, which together covered 99.2% of the repertoires. A TCS score was defined as the ratio of F50 (clonal expansion) to E x V (chaos), with BLOSUM62-based TCRdist applied between CDR3 peptides within each V-J. Welch's t-statistics and random forest reduced fewer than 550 V-J features to 10 to 15, which were used in a naive Bayes classifier (R e1071). No statistical method was used to fix the sample size in advance, and group allocation was not hidden from the investigators. The paper describes TCR Vbeta CDR3 sequencing of 120 to 150 peripheral blood samples, made up of 43 ophthalmopathy patients, over 70 hyperthyroidism patients and 17 progressor patients.

Sample: peripheral blood mononuclear cells (PBMCs), taken at new diagnosis, from a patient treated with antithyroid drugs. The clonotype was recovered from a woman aged 40 to 50 with Graves disease. Donor details come from another sample of the same person, matched by shared clones. This sequence uses TRBV30 and TRBJ2-7; the central 10 bases match TRBD2. CDR3 protein: CAWSSGRAYEQYF. The DNA is as follows: TGTGCCTGGAGTAGCGGGAGGGCCTACGAGCAGTACTTC.